These 11 T cell receptor beta chains came from one sample sequenced in a study of blood T cell repertoires in COVID-19. Profiling relied on immunoSEQ multiplex PCR, and the TCRdb table lists in-frame clones only, not all of them. The data show approximately 220,000 clones, approximately 80% seen once. Sequencing was carried out using PBMCs or T cells enriched from blood (not recorded which). Receptors originate from a woman in her forties with acute COVID-19.

The V gene is TRBV27, the J gene TRBJ1-4; 7 bases agree with TRBD1. V gave up 3 bases and J gave up 7 bases; unmatched junction bases: 8. The CDR3 covers 15 residues. Per the germline V gene, CDR1 is MNHEY and CDR2 is SMNVEV (reference sequence). CDR3 sequence (DNA): TGTGCCAGCAGTTTTTATGGGACAGATCCTGAAAAACTGTTTTTT. Its translation is CASSFYGTDPEKLFF.

V gene TRBV5-1 combines with J gene TRBJ2-7; 8 bases agree with TRBD2. The V gene end was trimmed by 3 bases and the J gene end by 4 bases; junction bases not matched to a gene: 6. Germline CDR1 is SGHRS and CDR2 is YFSETQ. The CDR3 has 14 residues. The CDR3 DNA reads TGCGCCAGCAGCTCCGGGGGGGCGGGATACGAGCAGTACTTC. Translated: CASSSGGAGYEQYF. Looking up the rest from reference TRBV5-1 and TRBJ2-7 gives the full variable domain: KAGVTQTPRYLIKTRGQQVTLSCSPISGHRSVSWYQQTPGQGLQFLFEYFSETQRNKGNFPGRFSGRQFSNSRSEMNVSTLELGDSALYLCASSSGGAGYEQYFGPGTRLTVT.

The rearrangement joins TRBV7-3 to TRBJ2-3; D possibly corresponds to TRBD2 (5 bases). Germline assignment: CDR1 SGHTA and CDR2 FQGTGA. CDR3 size: 16 residues. Trimming removed 5 bases at V and 4 bases at J, with 19 bases between. CDR3 region: CASSHDGTRMADTQYF. CDR3 coding DNA: TGTGCCAGCAGCCACGACGGTACTAGGATGGCAGATACGCAGTATTTT.

This chain connects TRBV6-5 to TRBJ1-5; 9 bases line up with TRBD1. V trimming: 0 bases; J trimming: 14 bases; junction bases outside the gene matches: 2. The CDR3 contains 12 residues. Germline V gene lookup returns CDR1 MNHEY and CDR2 SVGAGI. Here the CDR3 reads CASSYSGQGKHF. The CDR3 bases are TGTGCCAGCAGTTACTCGGGACAGGGCAAGCATTTT.

The chain links TRBV14 to TRBJ2-5; no clear D gene. Between the trimmed V and J ends, which lost 0 bases and 7 bases, there was a span of 9 bases. There are 13 residues in the CDR3. Per germline, CDR1 SGHDN and CDR2 FVKESK. This chain's CDR3 is CASSQDRLGTQYF. The CDR3 nucleotides are TGTGCCAGCAGCCAAGATCGTCTCGGGACCCAGTACTTC.

The chain has TRBV24-1 and TRBJ1-5; no firm D call. Looked up from germline, CDR1 is KGHDR and CDR2 is SFDVKD. The CDR3 extends over 14 amino acids. Trimming shortened V by 6 bases and J by 7 bases, and 15 bases separated the two germline ends. The CDR3 region is CATSPALTGQPQHF. Written as DNA, the CDR3 is TGTGCCACCAGTCCGGCCCTTACCGGGCAGCCCCAGCATTTT.

The chain couples TRBV6-6 to TRBJ2-6, with a possible D match to TRBD1 (6 bases). V was trimmed by 6 bases and J by 1 base, leaving 13 bases between them. Germline-derived CDR1 and CDR2 are MNHNY and SVGAGI (reference sequence). The CDR3 is 16 residues long. The CDR3 nucleotides are TGTGCCAGCAGGGCTACAGGGAGATCTGGGGCCAACGTCCTGACTTTC. Its translation: CASRATGRSGANVLTF.

The chain carries TRBV18 and TRBJ1-1; no definite D call. Germline CDR1 reads KGHSH; CDR2 reads LQKENI. The CDR3 is 15 residues long. V lost 1 base and J lost 5, with 14 bases in between. The CDR3 here is CASSPLGHLRTEAFF. CDR3 sequence (DNA): TGTGCCAGCTCACCACTTGGGCACCTACGAACTGAAGCTTTCTTT.

The chain links TRBV7-8 to TRBJ2-7; 13 bases line up with TRBD2. The CDR3 has 15 residues. Germline CDR1 SGHVS, CDR2 FQNEAQ. The junction had 0 bases not matched to a gene; V was cut back by 1 base and J by 3 bases. In DNA form, the CDR3 reads TGTGCCAGCAGCTTAGGACTAGCGGGAGGCTACGAGCAGTACTTC. Protein product: CASSLGLAGGYEQYF.

The chain couples TRBV28 to TRBJ2-3, with 8 bases identical to TRBD2. There are 16 residues in the CDR3. Germline CDR1 MDHEN, CDR2 SYDVKM. V dropped 3 bases and J dropped 5; count of bases not matched to a gene: 10. CDR3 amino acids: CASSFSQRGPEDTQYF. DNA for the CDR3: TGTGCCAGCAGTTTTTCCCAGCGGGGGCCGGAAGATACGCAGTATTTT. Together with reference TRBV28 and TRBJ2-3, the CDR3 gives the full variable domain: DVKVTQSSRYLVKRTGEKVFLECVQDMDHENMFWYRQDPGLGLRLIYFSYDVKMKEKGDIPEGYSVSREKKERFSLILESASTNQTSMYLCASSFSQRGPEDTQYFGPGTRLTVL.

J is TRBJ1-2 and V is TRBV7-8; D not certain. The germline CDR1 and CDR2 sequences are SGHVS and FQNEAQ. With 0 bases removed from V and 2 bases from J, the gap between germline ends came to 4 bases. The CDR3 is 13 amino acids. The CDR3 nucleotides read TGTGCCAGCAGCTTAGCCAGGAACTATGGCTACACCTTC. Translation gives CASSLARNYGYTF.